The following is a T cell receptor beta chain sequence with its context. This specimen comes from a study of blood T cell repertoires in COVID-19. Overall study: COVID-19 samples from acute and convalescent phases originated in the United States, Italy and Spain. In each case, the material was cDNA or gDNA derived from T cells, B-cell-depleted T cells, or PBMCs.

Per the germline V gene, CDR1 is KGHSH and CDR2 is LQKENI. The CDR3 loop spans 17 amino acids. V was clipped by 3 bases and J by 2 bases, with 17 bases between them. As handled by the study authors: Estimation of nucleated cell counts was performed using reference gene primer amplification. The protocol was immunoSEQ multiplex PCR, while the TCRdb copy is restricted to in-frame clones and leaves out a portion. D and trimming come from the DNA, and the V and J calls and clone size come from that table. The data show just over 200,000 clones, just over 85% seen once. The chain combines TRBV18 with TRBJ1-5; D ambiguous. This sequence originates from a man at least 80 years old with acute or convalescent COVID-19. Sequenced material: peripheral blood. CDR3 residues: CASSPYGSPRGNQPQHF. CDR3 nucleotide sequence: TGTGCCAGCTCACCCTACGGGTCTCCGAGGGGCAATCAGCCCCAGCATTTT. Based on the CDR3 plus reference TRBV18 and TRBJ1-5, the full variable domain is NAGVMQNPRHLVRRRGQEARLRCSPMKGHSHVYWYRQLPEEGLKFMVYLQKENIIDESGMPKERFSAEFPKEGPSILRIQQVVRGDSAAYFCASSPYGSPRGNQPQHFGDGTRLSIL.